Here is one TCR beta chain with its context. The target antigen is unknown. The CDR3 is made up of 14 amino acids. Germline CDR1 and CDR2: SGHTA and FQGNSA. J lost 5 bases, V lost 1 base, and 5 bases had no gene match. The data belong to a study of shared clonotypes between healthy human individuals. The study, taken as a whole, reports: The represented genetic and exposure-history diversity was limited by the small number of donors. Against clonotypes common to all four donors, non-shared ones had lower generation probabilities. Despite large depth, sorted-subset datasets appeared incompletely sequenced. Naive subsets usually exceeded memory subsets in estimated richness.

Repertoires were generated with immunoSEQ multiplex PCR, while TCRdb's copy carries only in-frame clones and drops some. This table holds about 2.4 million clones, approximately 94% found once. The source is a man between 18 and 35 years old in good health. Some clones in this sample may be carry-over from other donors' samples. The sequenced material came from naive CD4+ T cells from PBMCs. The subset here: CD45RA+ positively selected. V usage is TRBV7-2 and J usage is TRBJ2-7; 7 bases line up with TRBD2. The CDR3 protein is CASSLGGSTHEQYF. CDR3 bases: TGTGCCAGCAGCTTAGGCGGGAGCACCCACGAGCAGTACTTC.